These 28 T cell receptor beta chains originate from one sample sequenced in a study of coeliac disease. Whole-study findings and limits: Control samples showed higher TRB and TRG clonality than intraepithelial and lamina propria samples in active celiac disease.

For these TCRs, the target antigens are not known. Profiled with immunoSEQ multiplex PCR; TCRdb holds only in-frame clones, not every one. The sample holds 6,000 to 8,500 clones; 65% to 80% are singletons and the top ten take about 4.5%. Sequences were obtained from lamina propria lymphocytes from the gut. These receptors all stem from a woman in her late teens or twenties with active celiac disease.

With regard to this clone: The identical CDR3 is also encoded by other nucleotide sequences in the sample. The V and J genes are TRBV19 and TRBJ2-1; 11 nucleotides match TRBD2. The V segment lost 6 bases and the J segment 6 bases; nucleotides outside the gene matches: 19. The CDR3 covers 19 residues. Per the germline V gene, CDR1 is LNHDA and CDR2 is SQIVND (reference sequence). The CDR3 here is CASSPLAGGLVGGRNEQFF. The CDR3 DNA follows: TGTGCCAGTAGCCCCTTAGCGGGGGGGCTTGTGGGTGGCCGCAATGAGCAGTTCTTC.

In DNA, the CDR3 is TGTGCCAGCAGCTTACCAGACTCTGGAAACACCATATATTTT. Its translation: CASSLPDSGNTIYF. The V call is TRBV7-2, the J call TRBJ1-3; D not resolved. The V end was cut by 2 bases, the J end by 0 bases, with 5 bases between. Germline V gene lookup returns CDR1 SGHTA and CDR2 FQGNSA. CDR3 size: 14 residues.

The rearrangement links TRBV9 to TRBJ2-5; 9 positions agree with TRBD1. Looked up from germline, CDR1 is SGDLS and CDR2 is YYNGEE. The J segment lost 2 bases and the V segment lost 3 bases, leaving 8 bases of the junction unmatched. The CDR3 spans 16 residues. As DNA, the CDR3 is TGTGCCAGCAGCGGGGGTTGGGGACAGGGTCAAGAGACCCAGTACTTC. Its protein is CASSGGWGQGQETQYF.

The V and J genes are TRBV15 and TRBJ2-5; TRBD2 might be the D (6 bases). The V end lost 0 bases, the J end lost 1 base, and 12 bases lay between the germline ends. The germline gives CDR1 LNHNV, CDR2 YYDKDF (reference sequence). CDR3 length: 16 amino acids. The CDR3 protein is CATSRDRETSQETQYF. For the CDR3, the DNA is TGTGCCACCAGCAGAGATCGTGAGACTAGCCAAGAGACCCAGTACTTC.

This clone was detected a few times. The J gene is TRBJ2-7, the V gene TRBV4-1; D is possibly TRBD1 (6 bases). The CDR3 is 15 residues long. Germline assignment: CDR1 MGHRA and CDR2 YSYEKL. Trimming cost V 4 bases and J 0 bases, with 13 bases left between them. CDR3 in DNA: TGCGCCAGCAGCCCCAGGGGTGAGAGCTCCTACGAGCAGTACTTC. Protein sequence: CASSPRGESSYEQYF.

The J gene is TRBJ2-7, the V gene TRBV19; D is unresolved. The CDR3 is 13 residues long. The germline V gene encodes CDR1 LNHDA and CDR2 SQIVND (reference sequence). The CDR3 sequence: CATSGIPNYEQYF. CDR3 bases: TGTGCTACCTCCGGTATACCCAACTACGAGCAGTACTTC.

The chain recombines TRBV19 with TRBJ2-3; 8 bases map to TRBD2. CDR1 is LNHDA and CDR2 is SQIVND in the germline V gene (reference sequence). V was pared by 2 bases and J by 9 bases, with 4 bases of the junction left unmatched. CDR3 length: 13 residues. The CDR3 reads CASSILGRGTQYF. The CDR3 coding sequence is TGTGCCAGTAGTATACTCGGGAGGGGCACGCAGTATTTT. The full variable domain, rest sourced from reference TRBV19 and TRBJ2-3, is DGGITQSPKYLFRKEGQNVTLSCEQNLNHDAMYWYRQDPGQGLRLIYYSQIVNDFQKGDIAEGYSVSREKKESFPLTVTSAQKNPTAFYLCASSILGRGTQYFGPGTRLTVL.

The CDR3 spells CASSLVREVGEQYF. The CDR3 DNA reads as TGTGCCAGCAGCTTAGTCCGGGAGGTGGGCGAGCAGTACTTC. This chain uses TRBV7-9 with TRBJ2-7; 7 nucleotides match TRBD2. CDR1 is SEHNR and CDR2 is FQNEAQ in the germline V gene (reference sequence). The CDR3 totals 14 residues. Losses at the gene ends were 1 base for V and 6 bases for J; bases not matched to a gene: 6.

The chain recombines TRBV30 with TRBJ2-1; 14 bases align to TRBD2. Unmatched junction bases numbered 2, after V lost 4 bases and J lost 6 bases. The CDR3 contains 14 residues. CDR1 and CDR2 from the germline V gene are GTSNPN and SVGIG (reference sequence). The chain's CDR3 is CAWKTSGRANEQFF. As DNA, the CDR3 is TGTGCCTGGAAGACTAGCGGGAGGGCCAATGAGCAGTTCTTC.

The rearrangement links TRBV7-9 to TRBJ1-1; 7 positions agree with TRBD1. The ends lost 3 bases at V and 8 bases at J; junction bases unmatched: 3. From germline, CDR1 is SEHNR and CDR2 FQNEAQ (reference sequence). This CDR3 is 12 amino acids long. The CDR3 DNA sequence: TGTGCCAGCAGCTTCTCAGGGGGGGAAGCTTTCTTT. It encodes CASSFSGGEAFF.

This clone was seen a single time. The CDR3 bases are TGCGCCAGCAGCCCTGGGGACAGCACCGGGGAGCTGTTTTTT. This sequence encodes CASSPGDSTGELFF. This chain connects TRBV5-1 to TRBJ2-2, with TRBD1 matching over 7 bases. V lost 4 bases to trimming and J lost 4 bases; unmatched junction nucleotides: 4. The CDR3 runs 14 residues. Germline CDR1 reads SGHRS; CDR2 reads YFSETQ.

The count of this clone is one. The rearrangement joins TRBV16 to TRBJ1-2; D gene unclear. This CDR3 has 11 amino acids. V lost 5 bases to trimming and J lost 5 bases, with 6 bases between them. CDR1 is KGHSY and CDR2 is FQNENV in the germline V gene. CDR3 protein: CASSEGYGYTF. CDR3 DNA sequence: TGTGCCAGCAGCGAGGGTTATGGCTACACCTTC.

The chain employs TRBV7-9 and TRBJ2-7; D remains unclear. V shed 1 base and J shed 5 bases, with 9 bases lying between them. The CDR3 has 13 residues. Germline CDR1 and CDR2: SEHNR and FQNEAQ (reference sequence). The CDR3 nucleotides are TGTGCCAGCAGCTTAGTCCTTTCTGACGAGCAGTACTTC. It yields the protein CASSLVLSDEQYF. The full variable domain, rest sourced from reference TRBV7-9 and TRBJ2-7, is DTGVSQNPRHKITKRGQNVTFRCDPISEHNRLYWYRQTLGQGPEFLTYFQNEAQLEKSRLLSDRFSAERPKGSFSTLEIQRTEQGDSAMYLCASSLVLSDEQYFGPGTRLTVT.

The rearrangement links TRBV7-3 to TRBJ2-1; D is possibly TRBD1 (6 bases). CDR3 size: 14 residues. CDR1 is SGHTA and CDR2 is FQGTGA in the germline V gene. Trimming took off 5 bases at V and 3 bases at J, with 11 bases between the two ends. CDR3 nucleotide sequence: TGTGCCAGCAGCCTTACAGGGATCTACAATGAGCAGTTCTTC. Its protein product is CASSLTGIYNEQFF.

The V call is TRBV2, the J call TRBJ2-3; 8 nucleotides agree with TRBD1. V shed 8 bases, J shed 6 bases, and the junction held 10 bases outside the gene matches. This CDR3 contains 14 residues. Germline V gene sequence: CDR1 SNHLY, CDR2 FYNNEI. CDR3 nucleotides: TGTGCCAGCGCCGGACAGGGCGTGTTTGATACGCAGTATTTT. Residues: CASAGQGVFDTQYF. The entire variable domain, with the rest obtained from reference TRBV2 and TRBJ2-3, is as follows: EPEVTQTPSHQVTQMGQEVILRCVPISNHLYFYWYRQILGQKVEFLVSFYNNEISEKSEIFDDQFSVERPDGSNFTLKIRSTKLEDSAMYFCASAGQGVFDTQYFGPGTRLTVL.

This CDR3 is CASGPGLAGYNEQFF. CDR3 DNA: TGTGCCAGCGGACCGGGACTAGCGGGGTACAATGAGCAGTTCTTC. The chain carries TRBV28 and TRBJ2-1, with 13 bases identical to TRBD2. Germline V lookup: CDR1 MDHEN, CDR2 SYDVKM. Trimming at V came to 8 bases and at J to 4 bases, leaving 5 bases not matched to a gene. The CDR3 sequence is 15 residues long.

This clone was counted only a few times. The chain has TRBV10-3 and TRBJ2-3, with D uncertain. CDR1 is ENHRY and CDR2 is SYGVKD in the germline V gene. Deletions cut 2 bases from V and 2 bases from J, with 8 bases between. The CDR3 is 14 amino acids. The DNA of the CDR3 is TGTGCCATCAGTGAGGTTACCTACACAGATACGCAGTATTTT. It encodes CAISEVTYTDTQYF.

The chain links TRBV30 to TRBJ1-1; no reliable D call. Germline CDR1 reads GTSNPN; CDR2 reads SVGIG (reference sequence). The length of the CDR3 is 16 residues. The V end lost 0 bases, the J end lost 1 base, and 15 bases lay between the germline ends. The CDR3 is CAWSVGRVRGNTEAFF. The CDR3 nucleotides read TGTGCCTGGAGTGTAGGTAGGGTCCGGGGGAACACTGAAGCTTTCTTT.

This clone was recorded only once. The V gene is TRBV11-2, the J gene TRBJ2-1; D is possibly TRBD2 (5 bases). CDR1 SGHAT and CDR2 FQNNGV come from the germline V gene. Trimming cost V 4 bases and J 8 bases, with 18 bases left between them. The length of the CDR3 is 15 residues. In DNA, the CDR3 is TGTGCCAGCAGCTCATTACTAGGTTTGAACGATGAGCAGTTCTTC. Amino acid sequence: CASSSLLGLNDEQFF.

The V gene is TRBV5-4, the J gene TRBJ2-7; 10 bases are shared with TRBD1. The CDR3 totals 16 residues. Germline CDR1 SGHNT, CDR2 YYREEE (reference sequence). J was trimmed by 2 bases and V by 3 bases; bases with no gene match: 8. The CDR3 spells CASSWGGTGVAYEQYF. CDR3 DNA: TGTGCCAGCAGCTGGGGTGGGACAGGGGTGGCCTACGAGCAGTACTTC.

The chain recombines TRBV28 with TRBJ2-3; 8 bases align to TRBD2. Germline CDR1 MDHEN, CDR2 SYDVKM. The trim removed 5 bases at V and 3 bases at J, leaving 7 bases unmatched. The CDR3 extends over 15 amino acids. The CDR3 sequence is CASSTRGGGTDTQYF. Here the CDR3 DNA reads TGTGCCAGCAGTACACGGGGGGGTGGGACAGATACGCAGTATTTT.

V and J are TRBV2 and TRBJ2-3; 8 bases are a match to TRBD2. The length of the CDR3 is 13 residues. With 5 bases clipped from V and 4 bases from J, the junction kept 2 bases outside the gene matches. Germline V gives CDR1 SNHLY, CDR2 FYNNEI. The CDR3 DNA reads TGTGCCAGCAGTACCGGGGGGGCAGATACGCAGTATTTT. Translation gives CASSTGGADTQYF.

The CDR3 reads CASSFTTPQPTDTQYF. In DNA, the CDR3 is TGTGCCAGCAGCTTCACCACCCCACAGCCCACAGATACGCAGTATTTT. This rearrangement joins TRBV7-8 to TRBJ2-3; D not certain. CDR1 SGHVS and CDR2 FQNEAQ come from the germline V gene. This CDR3 has 16 residues. The V end lost 3 bases, the J end lost 2 bases, and 15 bases lay between the germline ends.

The chain couples TRBV18 to TRBJ2-5; D is undetermined. From germline, CDR1 is KGHSH and CDR2 LQKENI. V lost 0 bases and J lost 0, with 5 bases in between. This CDR3 region has 14 residues. DNA of the CDR3: TGTGCCAGCTCACCACCGTCAAACCAAGAGACCCAGTACTTC. This codes for CASSPPSNQETQYF. The variable domain in full, completed from reference TRBV18 and TRBJ2-5, reads NAGVMQNPRHLVRRRGQEARLRCSPMKGHSHVYWYRQLPEEGLKFMVYLQKENIIDESGMPKERFSAEFPKEGPSILRIQQVVRGDSAAYFCASSPPSNQETQYFGPGTRLLVL.

The chain has TRBV5-4 and TRBJ2-7; 7 bases match TRBD2. The CDR3 contains 15 residues. Germline CDR1 SGHNT, CDR2 YYREEE (reference sequence). The J segment lost 2 bases and the V segment lost 0 bases, leaving 5 bases of the junction unmatched. CDR3 sequence reads: CASSLGQRGTYEQYF. The CDR3 DNA follows: TGTGCCAGCAGCTTGGGCCAGCGGGGTACCTACGAGCAGTACTTC.

The chain employs TRBV7-2 and TRBJ2-5; 8 bases are shared with TRBD2. Unmatched junction bases numbered 9, after V lost 3 bases and J lost 9 bases. The V gene's germline CDR1 is SGHTA and CDR2 FQGNSA. The CDR3 loop spans 14 amino acids. The CDR3 DNA reads as TGTGCCAGCAGCTTGTGGCGGGAGGCCCCCGCCCAGTACTTC. It encodes CASSLWREAPAQYF.

The chain links TRBV27 to TRBJ2-2; D is unresolved. V was clipped by 6 bases and J by 4 bases, with 9 bases between them. This CDR3 comprises 13 residues. Per the germline V gene, CDR1 is MNHEY and CDR2 is SMNVEV (reference sequence). CDR3 in amino acids: CASRVYGTGELFF. CDR3 DNA: TGTGCCAGCAGGGTCTATGGCACCGGGGAGCTGTTTTTT.

This chain uses TRBV18 with TRBJ2-7, with 11 bases identical to TRBD1. Losses at the gene ends were 3 bases for V and 4 bases for J; bases not matched to a gene: 14. Germline CDR1 and CDR2: KGHSH and LQKENI. The CDR3 sequence is 18 residues long. CDR3 loop: CASSPEPRRDRGLYEQYF. The CDR3 region has the DNA TGTGCCAGCTCACCCGAACCTCGCCGGGACAGGGGGTTATACGAGCAGTACTTC.